Presented here are 30 T cell receptor beta chains from one specimen sequenced in a study of cytomegalovirus exposure and HLA in healthy donors. Primers: 60 Vbeta forward and 13 Jbeta reverse. Profiled with immunoSEQ multiplex PCR; TCRdb holds only in-frame clones, not every one. There are around 100,000 clones in the sample; around 60% occur only once, and about 4.9% lies in the top ten. Material for sequencing was PBMCs. These receptors originate from a human donor in good health.

This clone has more than one count but fewer than ten. The V and J genes are TRBV5-1 and TRBJ1-1; 11 bases fit TRBD1. J gave up 5 bases and V 6 bases, and 3 bases lay outside the gene matches. CDR1 and CDR2 from the germline V gene are SGHRS and YFSETQ. This CDR3 has 13 amino acids. The CDR3 coding sequence is TGCGCCAGCATGGGGACAGGGGGTACTGAAGCTTTCTTT. Protein product: CASMGTGGTEAFF.

V gene TRBV27 combines with J gene TRBJ1-2; 8 positions match TRBD1. The CDR3 runs to 13 residues. The V segment lost 5 bases and the J segment 4 bases; nucleotides outside the gene matches: 3. Per germline, CDR1 MNHEY and CDR2 SMNVEV (reference sequence). The CDR3 DNA is TGTGCCAGCAGTGACAGGGGCCTCTATGGCTACACCTTC. Translated: CASSDRGLYGYTF.

This clone was seen more than once but under ten times. The chain carries TRBV5-1 and TRBJ2-3, with D maybe TRBD2 (6 bases). The CDR3 covers 15 residues. Germline values: CDR1 SGHRS, CDR2 YFSETQ. With 0 bases removed from V and 0 bases from J, the gap between germline ends came to 8 bases. The CDR3 sequence: CASSLDRGSTDTQYF. DNA for the CDR3: TGCGCCAGCAGCTTGGATCGGGGGAGCACAGATACGCAGTATTTT.

This clone was detected a few times. The genes are TRBV19 and TRBJ1-5; D gene unclear. The ends were cut back, 1 base at V and 0 bases at J, with 10 bases in the middle. Germline-derived CDR1 and CDR2 are LNHDA and SQIVND (reference sequence). The CDR3 loop spans 16 amino acids. The CDR3 DNA reads as TGTGCCAGTAGTATAGTATTCAGACATAGCAATCAGCCCCAGCATTTT. It translates to CASSIVFRHSNQPQHF.

The genes are TRBV19 and TRBJ2-2; TRBD1 is a possible D gene (6 bases). From germline, CDR1 is LNHDA and CDR2 SQIVND (reference sequence). Trimming took 4 bases from V and 3 from J, leaving 18 bases between them. The CDR3 has 17 residues. CDR3 nucleotide sequence: TGTGCCAGTAGTAACCCAGGGGAAGATATATACACCGGGGAGCTGTTTTTT. Amino acid sequence: CASSNPGEDIYTGELFF.

The chain carries TRBV27 and TRBJ1-1; D uncertain. The ends were cut back, 3 bases at V and 1 base at J, with 9 bases in the middle. The CDR3 loop spans 14 amino acids. Germline CDR1 is MNHEY and CDR2 is SMNVEV (reference sequence). The CDR3 protein is CASSLFLSNTEAFF. The CDR3 nucleotides are TGTGCCAGCAGTTTGTTTCTCTCGAACACTGAAGCTTTCTTT.

Turning to this clone: Additional DNA sequences in this sample encode the identical CDR3. This CDR3 reads CASSIGPGANTEAFF. CDR3 coding DNA: TGTGCCAGTAGTATCGGGCCAGGGGCCAACACTGAAGCTTTCTTT. This chain links TRBV19 with TRBJ1-1, with D possibly matching TRBD1 (6 bases). This CDR3 contains 15 residues. Germline CDR1 reads LNHDA; CDR2 reads SQIVND (reference sequence). The V end lost 3 bases, the J end lost 2 bases, and 13 bases lay between the germline ends.

By share, this clone counts as medium-sized. The gene calls are TRBV21-1 and TRBJ2-1; the table assigns TRBD2, which was not confirmed against the DNA. TRBV21-1 is designated a pseudogene. CDR3 length: 17 amino acids. The CDR3 loop reads CASSYTKLAGLYNEQFF. The CDR3 DNA follows: TGTGCCAGCAGCTACACTAAACTAGCGGGACTATACAATGAGCAGTTCTTC.

This clone was picked up a small number of times. The chain is built from TRBV6-6 and TRBJ1-1; D gene uncertain. The CDR3 is made up of 14 amino acids. The V and J ends lost 2 bases and 1 base respectively, with 8 bases between them. CDR1 MNHNY and CDR2 SVGAGI come from the germline V gene (reference sequence). CDR3 amino acids: CASSYQRGNTEAFF. CDR3 in DNA: TGTGCCAGCAGTTACCAACGGGGGAACACTGAAGCTTTCTTT.

This clone was observed a handful of times. The chain combines TRBV6-1 with TRBJ2-7, with TRBD2 matching 8 bases. V trimming: 2 bases; J trimming: 1 base; junction bases outside the gene matches: 16. The CDR3 is 19 amino acids. CDR1 MNHNS and CDR2 SASEGT come from the germline V gene. DNA for the CDR3: TGTGCCAGCAGTGAAAGGGAGTGGGGAGGCAAGCGGGAGTCCTACGAGCAGTACTTC. Amino acids: CASSEREWGGKRESYEQYF.

J is TRBJ2-2 and V is TRBV6-5, with 7 nucleotides matching TRBD1. The CDR3 covers 14 residues. With 6 bases clipped from V and 7 bases from J, the junction kept 8 bases outside the gene matches. The germline V gene has CDR1 MNHEY and CDR2 SVGAGI. This CDR3 is CASRRQGGYGELFF. CDR3 sequence (DNA): TGTGCCAGCAGGCGACAGGGTGGCTACGGGGAGCTGTTTTTT.

V and J are TRBV5-6 and TRBJ2-3; TRBD1 aligns across 8 bases. Unmatched junction bases numbered 5, after V lost 2 bases and J lost 0 bases. This CDR3 region has 16 residues. Germline loops: CDR1 SGHDT, CDR2 YYEEEE. The CDR3 DNA reads TGTGCCAGCAGCTTATATCAGGGGGCAAGCACAGATACGCAGTATTTT. Translation gives CASSLYQGASTDTQYF.

The chain employs TRBV13 and TRBJ1-3; a possible D gene is TRBD1 (6 bases). CDR1 PRHDT and CDR2 FYEKMQ come from the germline V gene (reference sequence). Trimming shortened V by 1 base and J by 0 bases, and 13 bases separated the two germline ends. The CDR3 is 17 residues long. CDR3: CASSLEVGQSSGNTIYF. The CDR3 coding sequence is TGTGCCAGCAGCTTAGAGGTTGGACAGAGCTCTGGAAACACCATATATTTT.

This rearrangement joins TRBV27 to TRBJ2-4; D may be TRBD1 (5 bases). V lost 1 base, J lost 8 bases, and 15 bases lay in between. The CDR3 runs 15 residues. Germline V gene sequence: CDR1 MNHEY, CDR2 SMNVEV (reference sequence). DNA for the CDR3: TGTGCCAGCAGTTTATTTAACACAGGCCTAGACATTCAGTACTTC. It codes for CASSLFNTGLDIQYF.

J is TRBJ2-7 and V is TRBV27; possible D gene TRBD1, 6 bases. There are 12 residues in the CDR3. Germline values: CDR1 MNHEY, CDR2 SMNVEV (reference sequence). Trimming stripped 5 bases from V and 8 bases from J, with 13 bases between. The CDR3 region has the DNA TGTGCCAGCAGTAAAGCCCAGGGGAAGCAGTACTTC. Translated: CASSKAQGKQYF.

The genes are TRBV29-1 and TRBJ1-4, with 9 bases lining up with TRBD1. CDR3 length: 14 residues. CDR1 is SQVTM, CDR2 ANQGSEA, per germline. The V segment lost 6 bases and the J segment 6 bases; nucleotides outside the gene matches: 8. The CDR3 reads CSVDLGQGDEKLFF. Written as DNA, the CDR3 is TGCAGCGTCGACCTGGGACAGGGAGATGAAAAACTGTTTTTT.

The rearrangement joins TRBV10-1 to TRBJ2-1; 10 bases agree with TRBD2. The germline V gene encodes CDR1 WNHNN and CDR2 SYGVQD (reference sequence). With 0 bases clipped from V and 5 bases from J, the junction kept 10 bases outside the gene matches. The CDR3 runs to 18 residues. The CDR3 DNA follows: TGCGCCAGCAGTGAGTCTCGCCGACAAGCGGGAGGGAACAATGAGCAGTTCTTC. Its protein is CASSESRRQAGGNNEQFF.

This clone has just one count. V gene TRBV12-5 combines with J gene TRBJ2-2; 10 bases are a match to TRBD1. V shed 4 bases, J shed 1 base, and the junction held 3 bases outside the gene matches. This CDR3 is 16 amino acids long. Germline V gene data show CDR1 as LGHNT and CDR2 as FRNRAP. The CDR3 sequence: CASGSGQGGNTGELFF. CDR3 in DNA: TGTGCTAGTGGTTCTGGACAGGGGGGGAACACCGGGGAGCTGTTTTTT.

The rearrangement links TRBV10-3 to TRBJ2-5; 7 nucleotides match TRBD1. From germline, CDR1 is ENHRY and CDR2 SYGVKD. The CDR3 is 16 amino acids. Losses at the gene ends were 3 bases for V and 1 base for J; bases not matched to a gene: 8. The CDR3 DNA is TGTGCCATCAGTGACCCCGACAGGGCGACCCAAGAGACCCAGTACTTC. It is translated as CAISDPDRATQETQYF.

This sequence joins TRBV7-9 and TRBJ2-1; 10 bases fit TRBD2. Germline CDR1 reads SEHNR; CDR2 reads FQNEAQ (reference sequence). The CDR3 loop spans 19 amino acids. Losses at the gene ends were 0 bases for V and 4 bases for J; bases not matched to a gene: 12. CDR3 protein: CASSLAQGVAGGLYNEQFF. CDR3 DNA sequence: TGTGCCAGCAGCTTAGCGCAAGGGGTAGCGGGAGGACTGTACAATGAGCAGTTCTTC.

In this sample, this clone turned up a few times. The chain recombines TRBV5-6 with TRBJ1-5; D remains ambiguous. The CDR3 spans 14 residues. V lost 3 bases and J lost 5, with 12 bases in between. The germline V gene has CDR1 SGHDT and CDR2 YYEEEE. The CDR3 sequence is CASSSGRLDQPQHF. CDR3 nucleotides: TGTGCCAGCAGCTCCGGGAGACTTGATCAGCCCCAGCATTTT.

The chain links TRBV27 to TRBJ1-1, with 7 bases that match TRBD1. The CDR3 is 14 amino acids. Unmatched junction bases numbered 6, after V lost 6 bases and J lost 2 bases. From germline, CDR1 is MNHEY and CDR2 SMNVEV (reference sequence). The DNA for the CDR3 is TGTGCCAGCAGAAAGGGGACAGATAACACTGAAGCTTTCTTT. As protein: CASRKGTDNTEAFF.

V gene TRBV5-1 combines with J gene TRBJ2-1, with D uncertain. This CDR3 comprises 11 residues. V was clipped by 5 bases and J by 6 bases, with 6 bases between them. CDR1 and CDR2 from the germline V gene are SGHRS and YFSETQ. CDR3 sequence: CASRRGNEQFF. Here the CDR3 DNA reads TGCGCCAGCAGACGCGGCAATGAGCAGTTCTTC. The whole variable domain, remainder taken from reference TRBV5-1 and TRBJ2-1, is KAGVTQTPRYLIKTRGQQVTLSCSPISGHRSVSWYQQTPGQGLQFLFEYFSETQRNKGNFPGRFSGRQFSNSRSEMNVSTLELGDSALYLCASRRGNEQFFGPGTRLTVL.

In its sample, this clone is medium-sized. The chain links TRBV6-1 to TRBJ2-1; TRBD1 might be the D (6 bases). With 7 bases removed from V and 0 bases from J, the gap between germline ends came to 13 bases. The V gene's germline CDR1 is MNHNS and CDR2 SASEGT. The CDR3 is 15 amino acids. The CDR3 DNA reads as TGTGCCAGCAACCCTTTGGACAGCTCCTACAATGAGCAGTTCTTC. Its translation: CASNPLDSSYNEQFF.

There are a few counts of this clone. The chain couples TRBV29-1 to TRBJ2-1, with 7 bases aligning to TRBD1. V was clipped by 2 bases and J by 4 bases; unmatched bases: 8. This CDR3 comprises 15 residues. Germline CDR1 reads SQVTM; CDR2 reads ANQGSEA. CDR3 in amino acids: CSVELRDRLYNEQFF. The CDR3 bases are TGCAGCGTTGAATTACGGGACAGACTTTACAATGAGCAGTTCTTC.

J is TRBJ2-7 and V is TRBV5-4; the match to TRBD2 covers 10 bases. CDR1 SGHNT and CDR2 YYREEE come from the germline V gene (reference sequence). This CDR3 has 15 residues. V lost 3 bases, J lost 7 bases, and 10 bases stayed unmatched. CDR3 coding DNA: TGTGCCAGCAGCTCGATGGCAGCGGGAGGGCTAGAGCAGTACTTC. It translates to CASSSMAAGGLEQYF.

The genes are TRBV28 and TRBJ1-5; maybe TRBD1 (5 bases). CDR1 is MDHEN, CDR2 SYDVKM, per germline. V gave up 7 bases and J gave up 4 bases, with 23 bases separating them. CDR3 length: 17 residues. The DNA of the CDR3 is TGTGCCAGCACCGGAAGACTAGTACAGGTCTTAAATCAGCCCCAGCATTTT. This sequence encodes CASTGRLVQVLNQPQHF.

The rearrangement joins TRBV2 to TRBJ2-1; TRBD2 might be the D (6 bases). The length of the CDR3 is 14 residues. Looked up from germline, CDR1 is SNHLY and CDR2 is FYNNEI. The V end was cut by 6 bases, the J end by 5 bases, with 14 bases between. CDR3 coding DNA: TGTGCCAGCAGCCAGAGGGACTCGCACAATGAGCAGTTCTTC. This encodes CASSQRDSHNEQFF. The full variable domain, completed using reference TRBV2 and TRBJ2-1, is EPEVTQTPSHQVTQMGQEVILRCVPISNHLYFYWYRQILGQKVEFLVSFYNNEISEKSEIFDDQFSVERPDGSNFTLKIRSTKLEDSAMYFCASSQRDSHNEQFFGPGTRLTVL.

The rearrangement joins TRBV6-5 to TRBJ2-5; the match to TRBD1 covers 7 bases. The J call is uncertain, as TRBJ2-7 better fits the DNA end. From germline, CDR1 is MNHEY and CDR2 SVGAGI. This CDR3 is 15 amino acids long. CDR3 in DNA: TGTGCCAGCAGAAGACAGGGAAAAGGCTCCTACGAGCAGTACTTC. Translated: CASRRQGKGSYEQYF.

This clone was recorded only once. In this CDR3 the conserved last residue, phenylalanine or tryptophan, is missing, so a read error is likely. The genes are TRBV2 and TRBJ1-2, with TRBD1 identical over 8 bases. Germline V gives CDR1 SNHLY, CDR2 FYNNEI. The V gene end was trimmed by 3 bases and the J gene end by 3 bases; junction bases not matched to a gene: 9. CDR3 length: 16 amino acids. The CDR3 region has the DNA TGTGCCAGCAGTGATTGGGGCAGGGGGCTTCACTATGGCTACACCCTC. The encoded protein is CASSDWGRGLHYGYTL.